Below, 27 T cell receptor beta chains from the same sample are listed, as sequenced in a study of T-cell reconstitution after alpha-beta-depleted transplantation in children. TCRbeta library construction was performed incorporating unique molecular identifiers. TCRdb reanalysed the PCR reads using MiXCR and keeps one entry per CDR3 protein. The sample yields 250,000 to 400,000 distinct CDR3 sequences, 23% seen once. Sequences were derived from PBMCs, mostly from graft donor cells, sampled 180 days after TCRalphabeta/CD19-depleted stem cell transplant. These receptor sequences come from a male patient younger than 18 who had a stem cell transplant for acute lymphoblastic leukemia, so the T cells may come from the graft donor.

About this clonotype itself: Its ends do not fully match the called genes, so a read error is possible. J is TRBJ2-2 and V is TRBV11-2; 7 positions agree with TRBD2. CDR1 and CDR2 from the germline V gene are SGHAT and FQNNGV. The CDR3 has 14 amino acids. The CDR3 DNA is TGTGCCAGCATCTTATTTGGGGGGGCCGGGGAGCTGTTTTTT. Protein sequence: CASILFGGAGELFF.

V usage is TRBV4-2 and J usage is TRBJ2-7, with TRBD2 as a possible D gene (5 bases). The CDR3 is 15 residues long. The germline V gene has CDR1 LGHNA and CDR2 YNFKEQ. Trimming shortened V by 0 bases and J by 3 bases, and 12 bases separated the two germline ends. CDR3 amino acids: CASSQEADLFYEQYF. The DNA for the CDR3 is TGTGCCAGCAGCCAAGAAGCGGACCTATTCTACGAGCAGTACTTC.

This clonotype was picked up a small number of times. The V gene is TRBV20-1, the J gene TRBJ1-6; a weak D match, TRBD1 (6 bases). With 3 bases removed from V and 6 bases from J, the gap between germline ends came to 15 bases. Germline CDR1 reads DFQATT; CDR2 reads SNEGSKA (reference sequence). This CDR3 spans 15 amino acids. CDR3 in DNA: TGCAGTGCTAGGGGGGGTACAGGGCTTAATTCACCCCTCCACTTT. Its protein product is CSARGGTGLNSPLHF.

The chain is built from TRBV4-1 and TRBJ1-2; D gene unclear. V was shortened by 7 bases and J by 3 bases, with 12 bases between the two germline ends. This CDR3 region has 13 residues. CDR1 is MGHRA and CDR2 is YSYEKL in the germline V gene. CDR3 nucleotides: TGCGCCAGCACGCCAGTAGACCACTATGGCTACACCTTC. This translates into CASTPVDHYGYTF.

The chain uses TRBV5-1 and TRBJ2-1; 14 nucleotides match TRBD2. With 2 bases clipped from V and 6 bases from J, the junction kept 7 bases outside the gene matches. Germline CDR1 reads SGHRS; CDR2 reads YFSETQ. CDR3 size: 17 residues. CDR3 region: CASSLEKTSGRANEQFF. CDR3 sequence (DNA): TGCGCCAGCAGCTTAGAGAAGACTAGCGGGAGGGCCAATGAGCAGTTCTTC.

This clonotype appeared a few times. This chain uses TRBV27 with TRBJ2-1; 8 bases are shared with TRBD1. Germline V gene lookup returns CDR1 MNHEY and CDR2 SMNVEV (reference sequence). Trimming at V came to 5 bases and at J to 4 bases, leaving 7 bases not matched to a gene. CDR3 length: 15 residues. CDR3 nucleotide sequence: TGTGCCAGCAGTCAAGGGACAGGTCCGTACAATGAGCAGTTCTTC. Translated: CASSQGTGPYNEQFF.

In its sample, this clonotype was seen a few times. V usage is TRBV20-1 and J usage is TRBJ1-3; D is ambiguous. The V gene's germline CDR1 is DFQATT and CDR2 SNEGSKA (reference sequence). The ends were cut back, 0 bases at V and 0 bases at J, with 9 bases in the middle. The length of the CDR3 is 15 residues. CDR3 DNA sequence: TGCAGTGCTAGAGATTACGGAAGCTCTGGAAACACCATATATTTT. This gives the protein CSARDYGSSGNTIYF.

CDR3: CASERKIMNTEAFF. The CDR3 nucleotides read TGTGCCAGCGAAAGGAAGATCATGAACACTGAAGCTTTCTTT. The V call is TRBV7-9, the J call TRBJ1-1; D is unclear. With 8 bases removed from V and 0 bases from J, the gap between germline ends came to 13 bases. The germline gives CDR1 SEHNR, CDR2 FQNEAQ (reference sequence). There are 14 residues in the CDR3.

The chain links TRBV3-1 to TRBJ1-3; D perhaps matches TRBD1 (5 bases). Germline V CDR1 and CDR2: LGHDT, YNNKEL (reference sequence). This CDR3 has 15 amino acids. Trimming removed 8 bases from V and 3 bases from J, with 17 bases in between. The CDR3, as DNA: TGTGCCAGCGGACCCGGGGCGGCCCGTGGAAACACCATATATTTT. Residues: CASGPGAARGNTIYF. The full variable domain, completed using reference TRBV3-1 and TRBJ1-3, is DTAVSQTPKYLVTQMGNDKSIKCEQNLGHDTMYWYKQDSKKFLKIMFSYNNKELIINETVPNRFSPKSPDKAHLNLHINSLELGDSAVYFCASGPGAARGNTIYFGEGSWLTVV.

V usage is TRBV5-1 and J usage is TRBJ2-7; TRBD2 agrees at 13 bases. Germline V gene data show CDR1 as SGHRS and CDR2 as YFSETQ. Germline trimming cut 4 bases from V and 5 bases from J; bases unmatched to any gene: 3. The length of the CDR3 is 14 residues. CDR3 sequence (DNA): TGCGCCAGCAGCGTACTAGCGGGAGGGGACGAGCAGTACTTC. This encodes CASSVLAGGDEQYF.

This chain joins TRBV5-1 and TRBJ1-1; the D gene is possibly TRBD1 (5 bases). With 1 base removed from V and 3 bases from J, the gap between germline ends came to 13 bases. Germline CDR1 is SGHRS and CDR2 is YFSETQ. The CDR3 is 15 amino acids. The CDR3 nucleotides read TGCGCCAGCAGCTTGTCTCCGGGGCAGGACACTGAAGCTTTCTTT. This encodes CASSLSPGQDTEAFF.

This clonotype was counted only a few times. V usage is TRBV12-3 or TRBV12-4 and J usage is TRBJ1-4, with 9 positions matching TRBD1. Germline trimming cut 3 bases from V and 8 bases from J; bases unmatched to any gene: 10. This CDR3 has 16 residues. CDR3: CASSLSPGQGGEKLFF. The CDR3 DNA reads as TGTGCCAGCAGTTTGTCCCCGGGACAGGGCGGAGAAAAACTGTTTTTT.

This clonotype was seen at least ten times. V gene TRBV7-9 combines with J gene TRBJ2-5; 8 nucleotides agree with TRBD1. The length of the CDR3 is 15 residues. The V and J ends lost 0 bases and 5 bases, in that order; junction bases with no gene match: 5. Germline CDR1 SEHNR, CDR2 FQNEAQ (reference sequence). The CDR3 region is CASSLAAGGAETQYF. For the CDR3, the DNA is TGTGCCAGCAGCTTAGCCGCAGGGGGCGCGGAGACCCAGTACTTC. Supplemented by reference TRBV7-9 and TRBJ2-5, the full variable domain reads DTGVSQNPRHKITKRGQNVTFRCDPISEHNRLYWYRQTLGQGPEFLTYFQNEAQLEKSRLLSDRFSAERPKGSFSTLEIQRTEQGDSAMYLCASSLAAGGAETQYFGPGTRLLVL.

This clonotype appeared a few times. This chain joins TRBV12-3 or TRBV12-4 and TRBJ1-4; no definite D call. Trimming shortened V by 3 bases and J by 7 bases, and 9 bases separated the two germline ends. This CDR3 is built from 13 residues. The CDR3 DNA reads as TGTGCCAGCAGTTTCAACCGGGGTGAAAAACTGTTTTTT. It encodes CASSFNRGEKLFF.

This chain joins TRBV14 and TRBJ2-1, with D perhaps TRBD1 or TRBD2 (5 bases each). V dropped 4 bases and J dropped 9 bases, with 13 bases sitting between them. Per germline, CDR1 SGHDN and CDR2 FVKESK. There are 13 residues in the CDR3. CDR3 in DNA: TGTGCCAGCAGCCTGACCCTGAGGGGTGAGCAGTTCTTC. Its protein product is CASSLTLRGEQFF.

J is TRBJ2-1 and V is TRBV12-5; D gene ambiguous. This CDR3 spans 16 amino acids. Germline CDR1 is LGHNT and CDR2 is FRNRAP. With 5 bases removed from V and 0 bases from J, the gap between germline ends came to 14 bases. For the CDR3, the DNA is TGTGCTAGTGGTCCCCACGTATGGGTCTCCTACAATGAGCAGTTCTTC. Its translation is CASGPHVWVSYNEQFF.

The CDR3 loop is CASSSRTSGREDTQYF. In nucleotides, the CDR3 is TGTGCCAGCAGCTCCCGGACTAGCGGGAGGGAAGATACGCAGTATTTT. V and J are TRBV7-9 and TRBJ2-3; 15 nucleotides match TRBD2. V shed 4 bases and J 5 bases; nucleotides not matched to a gene: 4. The germline CDR1 and CDR2 sequences are SEHNR and FQNEAQ (reference sequence). The CDR3 runs to 16 residues.

The V call is TRBV4-2, the J call TRBJ2-7; TRBD2 matches 10 bases. V shed 0 bases, J shed 0 bases, and the junction held 5 bases outside the gene matches. CDR3 length: 17 residues. Per germline, CDR1 LGHNA and CDR2 YNFKEQ. CDR3 DNA: TGTGCCAGCAGCCAAGATCGGGCTAGCGGGAGCTCCTACGAGCAGTACTTC. Translating gives CASSQDRASGSSYEQYF.

This clonotype came up many times. The chain carries TRBV27 and TRBJ2-2; D possibly corresponds to TRBD2 (5 bases). CDR1 and CDR2 from the germline V gene are MNHEY and SMNVEV (reference sequence). The ends were cut back, 4 bases at V and 5 bases at J, with 5 bases in the middle. The CDR3 is 12 amino acids. CDR3 protein: CASSSGTGELFF. DNA of the CDR3: TGTGCCAGCAGTTCGGGGACCGGGGAGCTGTTTTTT.

The chain joins TRBV29-1 to TRBJ2-2; no clear D gene. V was shortened by 7 bases and J by 7 bases, with 10 bases between the two germline ends. Germline CDR1 SQVTM, CDR2 ANQGSEA. The CDR3 is made up of 11 amino acids. The CDR3 is CSALTGGELFF. The CDR3 coding sequence is TGCAGCGCCCTGACTGGCGGGGAGCTGTTTTTT.

The CDR3 protein is CASGSSGTSTTSVSYNEQFF. Written as DNA, the CDR3 is TGTGCTAGTGGTTCCTCCGGGACTTCAACGACTAGCGTAAGCTACAATGAGCAGTTCTTC. The V and J genes are TRBV12-5 and TRBJ2-1; TRBD2 aligns across 8 bases. Germline lookup yields CDR1 LGHNT and CDR2 FRNRAP. The CDR3 is 20 amino acids. J gave up 3 bases and V 4 bases, and 20 bases lay outside the gene matches.

This clonotype was counted a few times. The V gene is TRBV6-1, the J gene TRBJ2-3; 7 bases fit TRBD2. J lost 0 bases, V lost 1 base, and 7 bases had no gene match. CDR3 length equals 17 residues. Germline CDR1 MNHNS, CDR2 SASEGT. CDR3 sequence: CASSEGPWRESTDTQYF. The CDR3 DNA is TGTGCCAGCAGTGAAGGCCCTTGGCGGGAGAGCACAGATACGCAGTATTTT.

The chain is built from TRBV4-1 and TRBJ2-5; 8 bases match TRBD2. The V gene's germline CDR1 is MGHRA and CDR2 YSYEKL. CDR3 size: 17 residues. Trimming removed 2 bases from V and 0 bases from J; junction bases left unmatched: 8. As DNA, the CDR3 is TGCGCCAGCAGCCAAAGGGGCGGGAGGACGTACCAAGAGACCCAGTACTTC. Translated, it gives CASSQRGGRTYQETQYF.

This clonotype showed up just a few times. The J gene is TRBJ2-7, the V gene TRBV27; 8 bases match TRBD2. The junction had 8 bases not matched to a gene; V was cut back by 7 bases and J by 0 bases. CDR1 and CDR2 (germline): MNHEY, SMNVEV (reference sequence). CDR3 length: 15 amino acids. The CDR3 DNA is TGTGCCAGCACCTGGGGTAGCGGGGCCTCCTACGAGCAGTACTTC. The encoded protein is CASTWGSGASYEQYF.

CDR3 in amino acids: CASTLDGGTSVYEQYF. The CDR3 region has the DNA TGTGCCAGCACCCTTGACGGCGGGACTAGCGTTTACGAGCAGTACTTC. The rearrangement uses TRBV2 and TRBJ2-7, with 10 bases aligning to TRBD2. This CDR3 spans 16 amino acids. The germline CDR1 and CDR2 sequences are SNHLY and FYNNEI. Germline trimming cut 7 bases from V and 4 bases from J; bases unmatched to any gene: 13.

The rearrangement links TRBV29-1 to TRBJ2-7; 8 bases align to TRBD2. The CDR3 consists of 15 residues. J was trimmed by 3 bases and V by 4 bases; bases with no gene match: 11. From germline, CDR1 is SQVTM and CDR2 ANQGSEA. CDR3 sequence reads: CSVAIGLAGHYEQYF. The CDR3, as DNA: TGCAGCGTTGCTATAGGGCTAGCGGGTCACTACGAGCAGTACTTC.

This clonotype was seen only a few times. The V gene is TRBV28, the J gene TRBJ2-2; no firm D call. Germline V gene sequence: CDR1 MDHEN, CDR2 SYDVKM. The CDR3 has 14 amino acids. Trimming stripped 6 bases from V and 3 bases from J, with 11 bases between. CDR3 coding DNA: TGTGCCAGCAGCCCGTCTGGAGACACCGGGGAGCTGTTTTTT. Its translation: CASSPSGDTGELFF.